A single T cell receptor (beta chain) is shown here with its context. This specimen belongs to a study of shared clonotypes between healthy human individuals. Participating donors were healthy, HIV-negative adults free of recent acute infections or vaccinations. CD4+ cells underwent separation, giving CD45RA+ naive and CD45RA-negative memory subsets. V was clipped by 1 base and J by 1 base, with 11 bases between them. The CDR3 length is 15 residues. Germline CDR1 reads SGHRS; CDR2 reads YFSETQ. TCRdb's copy holds only in-frame clones and misses some; the assay was immunoSEQ multiplex PCR. Of 2 million to 2.5 million clones in the sample, less than 95% are singletons; the top ten hold around 0.38%.

V and J are TRBV5-1 and TRBJ2-5; D not certain. This clonotype was obtained from a young man in good health. Some clones in this sample may be carry-over from other donors' samples. The sample taken for sequencing was naive CD4+ T cells from PBMCs. Subset specified: CD45RA+ positively selected. CDR3 protein: CASSLYVMSQETQYF. The CDR3 region has the DNA TGCGCCAGCAGCTTGTATGTCATGTCCCAAGAGACCCAGTACTTC.